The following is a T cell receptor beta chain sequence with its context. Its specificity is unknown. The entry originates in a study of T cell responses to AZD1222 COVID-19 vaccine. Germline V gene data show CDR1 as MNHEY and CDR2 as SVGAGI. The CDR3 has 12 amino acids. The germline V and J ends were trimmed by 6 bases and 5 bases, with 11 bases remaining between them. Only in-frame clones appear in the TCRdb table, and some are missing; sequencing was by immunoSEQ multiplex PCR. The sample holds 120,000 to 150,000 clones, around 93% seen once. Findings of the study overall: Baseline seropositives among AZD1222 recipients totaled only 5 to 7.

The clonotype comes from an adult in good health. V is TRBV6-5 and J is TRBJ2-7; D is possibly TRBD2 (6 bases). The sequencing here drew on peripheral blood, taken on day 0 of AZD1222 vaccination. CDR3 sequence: CASSRLGNEQYF. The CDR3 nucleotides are TGTGCCAGCAGCAGACTAGGCAACGAGCAGTACTTC.